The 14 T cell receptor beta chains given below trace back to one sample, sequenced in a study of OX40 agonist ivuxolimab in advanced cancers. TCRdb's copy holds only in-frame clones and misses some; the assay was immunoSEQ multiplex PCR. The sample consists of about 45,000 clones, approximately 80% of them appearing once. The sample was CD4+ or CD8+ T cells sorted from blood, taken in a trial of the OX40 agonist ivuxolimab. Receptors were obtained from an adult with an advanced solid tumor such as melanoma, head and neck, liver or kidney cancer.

CDR3 nucleotide sequence: TGCGCCAGCAGTGTACGGGCCAACTACGAGCAGTACTTC. Translation gives CASSVRANYEQYF. The chain carries TRBV10-2 and TRBJ2-7, with no clear D. Germline V gives CDR1 WSHSY, CDR2 SAAADI. The CDR3 runs to 13 residues. Deletions cut 4 bases from V and 3 bases from J, with 10 bases between.

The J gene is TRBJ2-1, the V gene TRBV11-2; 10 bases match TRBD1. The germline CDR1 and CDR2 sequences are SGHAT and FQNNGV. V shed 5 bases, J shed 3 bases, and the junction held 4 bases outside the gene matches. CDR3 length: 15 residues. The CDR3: CASSGRDRGYNEQFF. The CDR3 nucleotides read TGTGCCAGCAGCGGCCGGGACAGGGGCTACAATGAGCAGTTCTTC.

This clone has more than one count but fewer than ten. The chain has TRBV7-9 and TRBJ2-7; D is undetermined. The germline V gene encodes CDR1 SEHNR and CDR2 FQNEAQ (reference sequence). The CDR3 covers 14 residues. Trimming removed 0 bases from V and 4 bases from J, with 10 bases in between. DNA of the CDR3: TGTGCCAGCAGCTTAGCCCTGGGTGGGTACGAGCAGTACTTC. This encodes CASSLALGGYEQYF.

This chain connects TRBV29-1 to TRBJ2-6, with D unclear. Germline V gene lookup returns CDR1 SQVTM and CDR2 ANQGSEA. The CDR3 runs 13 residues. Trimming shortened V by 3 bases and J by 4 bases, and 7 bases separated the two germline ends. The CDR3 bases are TGCAGCGTTGACGTACCCGGGGCCAACGTCCTGACTTTC. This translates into CSVDVPGANVLTF.

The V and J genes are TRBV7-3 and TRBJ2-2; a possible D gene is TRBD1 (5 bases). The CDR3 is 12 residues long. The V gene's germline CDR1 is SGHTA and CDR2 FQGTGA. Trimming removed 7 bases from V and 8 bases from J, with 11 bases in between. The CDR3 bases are TGTGCCAGCACCTATCCAGGGGGGGAGCTGTTTTTT. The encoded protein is CASTYPGGELFF.

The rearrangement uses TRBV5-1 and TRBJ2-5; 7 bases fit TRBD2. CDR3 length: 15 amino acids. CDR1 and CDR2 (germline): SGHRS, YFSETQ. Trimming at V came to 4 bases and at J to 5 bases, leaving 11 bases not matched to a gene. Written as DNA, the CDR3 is TGCGCCAGCAGCCCCGGGCAGCGGGGCGTGGAGACCCAGTACTTC. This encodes CASSPGQRGVETQYF.

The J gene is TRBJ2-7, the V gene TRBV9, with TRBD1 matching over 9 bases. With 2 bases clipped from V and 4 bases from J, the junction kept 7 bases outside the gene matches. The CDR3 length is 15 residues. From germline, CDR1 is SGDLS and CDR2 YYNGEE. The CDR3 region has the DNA TGTGCCAGCAGCGTCGGCCCGGGACAGGGATACGAGCAGTACTTC. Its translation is CASSVGPGQGYEQYF. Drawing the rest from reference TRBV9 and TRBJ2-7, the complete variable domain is DSGVTQTPKHLITATGQRVTLRCSPRSGDLSVYWYQQSLDQGLQFLIQYYNGEERAKGNILERFSAQQFPDLHSELNLSSLELGDSALYFCASSVGPGQGYEQYFGPGTRLTVT.

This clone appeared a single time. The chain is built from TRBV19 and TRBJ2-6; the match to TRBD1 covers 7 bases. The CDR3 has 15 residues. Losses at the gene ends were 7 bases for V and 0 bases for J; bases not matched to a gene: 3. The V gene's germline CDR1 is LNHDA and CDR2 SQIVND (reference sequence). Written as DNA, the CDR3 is TGTGCCAGTAACAGGGGCCCCTCTGGGGCCAACGTCCTGACTTTC. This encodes CASNRGPSGANVLTF.

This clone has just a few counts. The CDR3 sequence is CSARQNTIYF. The CDR3 nucleotides are TGCAGTGCTAGACAGAACACCATATATTTT. This chain links TRBV20-1 with TRBJ1-3, with D hard to call. The CDR3 runs 10 residues. Germline CDR1 is DFQATT and CDR2 is SNEGSKA (reference sequence). The V gene lost 2 bases and the J gene lost 7 bases, with 3 bases spanning the gap.

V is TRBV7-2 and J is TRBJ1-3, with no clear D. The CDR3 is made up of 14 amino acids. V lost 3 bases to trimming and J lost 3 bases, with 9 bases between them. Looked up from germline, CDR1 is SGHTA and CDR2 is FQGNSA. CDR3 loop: CASSLKFGGNTIYF. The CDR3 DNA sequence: TGTGCCAGCAGCTTGAAATTTGGTGGAAACACCATATATTTT.

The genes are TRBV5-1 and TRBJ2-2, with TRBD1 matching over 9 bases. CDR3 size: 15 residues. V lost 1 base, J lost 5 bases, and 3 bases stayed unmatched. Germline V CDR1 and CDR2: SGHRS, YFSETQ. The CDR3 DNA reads TGCGCCAGCAGCTTGTTGACAGGGGGGACCGGGGAGCTGTTTTTT. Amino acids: CASSLLTGGTGELFF.

The CDR3 reads CASSLKNTEAFF. In DNA, the CDR3 is TGTGCCAGCAGCTTAAAGAACACTGAAGCTTTCTTT. This chain joins TRBV7-8 and TRBJ1-1; no clear D. Trimming pared 2 bases from V and 1 base from J, leaving 2 bases between. This CDR3 has 12 amino acids. Germline V CDR1 and CDR2: SGHVS, FQNEAQ. Full variable domain (outside the CDR3, taken from reference TRBV7-8 and TRBJ1-1): GAGVSQSPRYKVAKRGQDVALRCDPISGHVSLFWYQQALGQGPEFLTYFQNEAQLDKSGLPSDRFFAERPEGSVSTLKIQRTQQEDSAVYLCASSLKNTEAFFGQGTRLTVV.

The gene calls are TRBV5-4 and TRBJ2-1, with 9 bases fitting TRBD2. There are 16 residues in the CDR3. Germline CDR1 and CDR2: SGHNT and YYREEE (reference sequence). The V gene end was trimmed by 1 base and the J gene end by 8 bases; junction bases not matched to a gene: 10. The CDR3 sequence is CASSLFVAGGSDEQFF. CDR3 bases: TGTGCCAGCAGCTTGTTTGTGGCGGGAGGGTCGGATGAGCAGTTCTTC.

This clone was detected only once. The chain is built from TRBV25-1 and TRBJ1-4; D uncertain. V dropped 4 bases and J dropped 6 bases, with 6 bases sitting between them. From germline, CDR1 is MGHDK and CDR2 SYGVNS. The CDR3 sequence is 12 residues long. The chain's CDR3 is CASSAYHEKLFF. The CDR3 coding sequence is TGTGCCAGCAGTGCGTATCATGAAAAACTGTTTTTT.